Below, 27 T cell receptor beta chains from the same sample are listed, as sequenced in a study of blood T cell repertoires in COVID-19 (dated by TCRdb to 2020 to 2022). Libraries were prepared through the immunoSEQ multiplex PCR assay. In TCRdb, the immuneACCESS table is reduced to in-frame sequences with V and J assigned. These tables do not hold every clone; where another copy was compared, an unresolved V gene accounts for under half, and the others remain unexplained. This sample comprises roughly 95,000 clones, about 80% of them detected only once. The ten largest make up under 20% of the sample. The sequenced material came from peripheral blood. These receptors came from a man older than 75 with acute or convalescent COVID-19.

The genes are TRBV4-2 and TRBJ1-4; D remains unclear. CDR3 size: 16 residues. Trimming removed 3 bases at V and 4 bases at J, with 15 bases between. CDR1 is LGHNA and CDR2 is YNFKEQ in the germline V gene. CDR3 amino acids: CASSQPPGVLNEKLFF. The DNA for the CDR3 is TGTGCCAGCAGCCAGCCCCCCGGGGTCCTTAATGAAAAACTGTTTTTT.

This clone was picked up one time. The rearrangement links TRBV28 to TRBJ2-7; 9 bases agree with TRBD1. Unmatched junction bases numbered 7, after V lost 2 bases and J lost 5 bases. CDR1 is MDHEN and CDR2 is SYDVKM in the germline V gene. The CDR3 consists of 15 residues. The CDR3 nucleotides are TGTGCCAGCAGTTTACCCGGGACAGGGAACCACGAGCAGTACTTC. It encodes CASSLPGTGNHEQYF. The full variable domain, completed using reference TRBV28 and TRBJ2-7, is DVKVTQSSRYLVKRTGEKVFLECVQDMDHENMFWYRQDPGLGLRLIYFSYDVKMKEKGDIPEGYSVSREKKERFSLILESASTNQTSMYLCASSLPGTGNHEQYFGPGTRLTVT.

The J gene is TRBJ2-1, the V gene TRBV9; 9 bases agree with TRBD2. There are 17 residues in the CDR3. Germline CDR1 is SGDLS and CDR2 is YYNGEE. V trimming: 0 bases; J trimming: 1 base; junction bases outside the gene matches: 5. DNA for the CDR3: TGTGCCAGCAGCGTAGAGGGTAGCGGGAGATCCTACAATGAGCAGTTCTTC. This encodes CASSVEGSGRSYNEQFF.

The CDR3 spells CASSSSGRAVEQFF. The CDR3 DNA follows: TGTGCCAGCAGTTCTAGCGGGAGGGCGGTTGAGCAGTTCTTC. The chain joins TRBV2 to TRBJ2-1; 12 nucleotides line up with TRBD2. The CDR3 has 14 amino acids. Germline CDR1 and CDR2: SNHLY and FYNNEI. V shed 5 bases, J shed 9 bases, and the junction held 5 bases outside the gene matches.

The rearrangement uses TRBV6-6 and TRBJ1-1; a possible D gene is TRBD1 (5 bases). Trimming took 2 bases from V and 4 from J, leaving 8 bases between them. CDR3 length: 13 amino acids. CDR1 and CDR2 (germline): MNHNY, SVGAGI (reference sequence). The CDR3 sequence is CASSYDGGTEAFF. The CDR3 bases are TGTGCCAGCAGTTACGACGGGGGCACTGAAGCTTTCTTT.

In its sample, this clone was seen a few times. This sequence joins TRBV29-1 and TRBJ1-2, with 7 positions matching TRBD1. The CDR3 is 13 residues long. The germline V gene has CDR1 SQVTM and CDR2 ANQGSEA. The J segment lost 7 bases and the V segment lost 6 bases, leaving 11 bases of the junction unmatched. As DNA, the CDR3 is TGCAGCGTGGGGGGCAGGGGGGAAGCTGGCTACACCTTC. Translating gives CSVGGRGEAGYTF.

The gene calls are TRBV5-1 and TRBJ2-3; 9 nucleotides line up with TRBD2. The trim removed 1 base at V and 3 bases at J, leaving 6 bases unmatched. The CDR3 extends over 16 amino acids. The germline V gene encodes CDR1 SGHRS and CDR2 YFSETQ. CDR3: CASSLRLAGRTDTQYF. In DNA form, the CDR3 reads TGCGCCAGCAGCTTGCGGCTAGCGGGGAGAACAGATACGCAGTATTTT.

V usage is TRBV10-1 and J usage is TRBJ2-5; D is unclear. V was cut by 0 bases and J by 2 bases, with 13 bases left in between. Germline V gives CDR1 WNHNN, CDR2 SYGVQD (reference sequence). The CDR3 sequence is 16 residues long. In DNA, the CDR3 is TGCGCCAGCAGTGAGTCCCCCGTCCCCCCGCAAGAGACCCAGTACTTC. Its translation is CASSESPVPPQETQYF.

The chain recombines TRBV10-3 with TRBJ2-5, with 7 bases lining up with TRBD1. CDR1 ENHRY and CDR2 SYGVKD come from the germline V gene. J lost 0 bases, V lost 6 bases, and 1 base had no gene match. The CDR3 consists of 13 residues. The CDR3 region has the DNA TGTGCCATCAGGGGGACAGACCAAGAGACCCAGTACTTC. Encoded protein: CAIRGTDQETQYF.

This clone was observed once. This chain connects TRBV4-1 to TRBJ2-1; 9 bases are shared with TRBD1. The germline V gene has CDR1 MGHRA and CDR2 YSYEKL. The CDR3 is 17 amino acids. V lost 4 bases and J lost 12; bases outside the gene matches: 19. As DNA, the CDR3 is TGCGCCAGCAGCCGGATAGAACCGGGACAGGGCACCTTGGGGCAGTTCTTC. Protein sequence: CASSRIEPGQGTLGQFF.

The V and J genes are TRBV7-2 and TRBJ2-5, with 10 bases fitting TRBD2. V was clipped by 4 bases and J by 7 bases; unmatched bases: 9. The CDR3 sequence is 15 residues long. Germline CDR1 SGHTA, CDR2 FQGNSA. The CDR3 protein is CASSSTGTSVGTQYF. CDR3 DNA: TGTGCCAGCAGCTCTACTGGGACTAGCGTGGGGACCCAGTACTTC.

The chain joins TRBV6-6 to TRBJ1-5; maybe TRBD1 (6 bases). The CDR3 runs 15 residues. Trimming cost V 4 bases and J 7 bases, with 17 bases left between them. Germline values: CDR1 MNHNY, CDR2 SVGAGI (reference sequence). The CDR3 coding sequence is TGTGCCAGCAGTTCTTTGACTGGGGGCGGGCAGCCCCAGCATTTT. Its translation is CASSSLTGGGQPQHF.

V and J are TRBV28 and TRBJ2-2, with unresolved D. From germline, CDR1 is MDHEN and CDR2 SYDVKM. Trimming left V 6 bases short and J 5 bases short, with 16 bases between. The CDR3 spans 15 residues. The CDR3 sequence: CASRQINLLTGELFF. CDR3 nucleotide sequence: TGTGCCAGCAGGCAGATTAACCTCTTGACCGGGGAGCTGTTTTTT. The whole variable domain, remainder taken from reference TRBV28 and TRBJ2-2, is DVKVTQSSRYLVKRTGEKVFLECVQDMDHENMFWYRQDPGLGLRLIYFSYDVKMKEKGDIPEGYSVSREKKERFSLILESASTNQTSMYLCASRQINLLTGELFFGEGSRLTVL.

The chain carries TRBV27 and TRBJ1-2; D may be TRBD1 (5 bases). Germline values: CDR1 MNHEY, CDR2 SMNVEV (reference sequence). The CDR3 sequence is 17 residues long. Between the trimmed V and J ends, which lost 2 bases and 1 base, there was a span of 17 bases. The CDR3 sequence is CASSLEGPGGVNYGYTF. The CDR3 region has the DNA TGTGCCAGCAGTTTAGAAGGACCGGGAGGGGTTAACTATGGCTACACCTTC.

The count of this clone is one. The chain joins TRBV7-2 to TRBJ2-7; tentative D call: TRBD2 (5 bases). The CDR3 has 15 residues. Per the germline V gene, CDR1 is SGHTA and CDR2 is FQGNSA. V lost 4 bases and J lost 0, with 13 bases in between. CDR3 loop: CASSSRAGPSYEQYF. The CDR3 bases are TGTGCCAGCAGCTCGCGGGCGGGCCCCTCCTACGAGCAGTACTTC. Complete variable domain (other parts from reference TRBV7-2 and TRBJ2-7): GAGVSQSPSNKVTEKGKDVELRCDPISGHTALYWYRQSLGQGLEFLIYFQGNSAPDKSGLPSDRFSAERTGGSVSTLTIQRTQQEDSAVYLCASSSRAGPSYEQYFGPGTRLTVT.

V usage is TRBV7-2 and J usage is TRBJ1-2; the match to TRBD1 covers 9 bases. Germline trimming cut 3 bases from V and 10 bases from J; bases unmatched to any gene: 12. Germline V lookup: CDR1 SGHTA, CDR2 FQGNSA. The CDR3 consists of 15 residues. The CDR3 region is CASSFGTGWDKAYTF. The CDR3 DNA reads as TGTGCCAGCAGCTTCGGGACAGGGTGGGATAAGGCCTACACCTTC.

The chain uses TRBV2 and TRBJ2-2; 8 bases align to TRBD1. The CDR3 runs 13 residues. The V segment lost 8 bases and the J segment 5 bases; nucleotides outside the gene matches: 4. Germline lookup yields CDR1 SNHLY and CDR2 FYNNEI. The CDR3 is CASWTGTTGELFF. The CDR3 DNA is TGTGCCAGCTGGACAGGGACGACCGGGGAGCTGTTTTTT.

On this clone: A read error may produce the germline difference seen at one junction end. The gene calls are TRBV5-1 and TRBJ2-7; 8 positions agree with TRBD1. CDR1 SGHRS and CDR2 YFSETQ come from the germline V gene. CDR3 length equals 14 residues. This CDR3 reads CASSLDRVIYEQYF. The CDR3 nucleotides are TGCGCCAGCAGTTTGGACAGGGTGATCTACGAGCAGTACTTC. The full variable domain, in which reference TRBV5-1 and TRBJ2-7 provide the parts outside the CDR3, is KAGVTQTPRYLIKTRGQQVTLSCSPISGHRSVSWYQQTPGQGLQFLFEYFSETQRNKGNFPGRFSGRQFSNSRSEMNVSTLELGDSALYLCASSLDRVIYEQYFGPGTRLTVT.

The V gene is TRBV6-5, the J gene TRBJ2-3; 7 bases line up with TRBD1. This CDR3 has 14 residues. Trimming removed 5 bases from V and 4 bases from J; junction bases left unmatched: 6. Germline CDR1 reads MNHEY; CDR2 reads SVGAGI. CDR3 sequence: CASSTDRPADTQYF. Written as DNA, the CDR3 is TGTGCCAGCAGTACGGACAGGCCCGCAGATACGCAGTATTTT.

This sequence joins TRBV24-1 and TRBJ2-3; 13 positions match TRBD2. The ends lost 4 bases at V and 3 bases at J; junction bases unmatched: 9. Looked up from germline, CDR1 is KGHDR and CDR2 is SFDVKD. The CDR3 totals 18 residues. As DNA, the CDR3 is TGTGCCACCAGTGACTTTGGGGGGACTAGCGGGGAGACAGATACGCAGTATTTT. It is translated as CATSDFGGTSGETDTQYF.

CDR3 amino acids: CASSPTRDGNQPQHF. The DNA of the CDR3 is TGTGCCAGCTCACCAACCAGGGATGGCAATCAGCCCCAGCATTTT. The gene calls are TRBV18 and TRBJ1-5; D may be TRBD1 (5 bases). Germline values: CDR1 KGHSH, CDR2 LQKENI. Trimming took off 2 bases at V and 2 bases at J, with 10 bases between the two ends. The CDR3 consists of 15 residues.

The CDR3, as DNA: TGTGCCAGCTCATCGTCGGGGGGGGGCACAGATACGCAGTATTTT. Residues: CASSSSGGGTDTQYF. The chain carries TRBV18 and TRBJ2-3, with 8 bases identical to TRBD2. The CDR3 is 15 amino acids. V lost 5 bases, J lost 1 base, and 5 bases stayed unmatched. Germline lookup yields CDR1 KGHSH and CDR2 LQKENI.

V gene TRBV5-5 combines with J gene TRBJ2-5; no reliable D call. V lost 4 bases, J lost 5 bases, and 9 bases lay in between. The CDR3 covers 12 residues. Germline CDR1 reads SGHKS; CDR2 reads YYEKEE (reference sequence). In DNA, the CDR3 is TGTGCCAGCAGCCGCTCGGAGGAGACCCAGTACTTC. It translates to CASSRSEETQYF.

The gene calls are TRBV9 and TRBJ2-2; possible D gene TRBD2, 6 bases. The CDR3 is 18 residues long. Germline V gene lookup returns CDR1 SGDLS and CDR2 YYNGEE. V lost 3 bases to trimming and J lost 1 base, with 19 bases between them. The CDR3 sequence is CASSGDLGLWENTGELFF. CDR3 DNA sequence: TGTGCCAGCAGCGGAGATCTCGGACTATGGGAGAACACCGGGGAGCTGTTTTTT.

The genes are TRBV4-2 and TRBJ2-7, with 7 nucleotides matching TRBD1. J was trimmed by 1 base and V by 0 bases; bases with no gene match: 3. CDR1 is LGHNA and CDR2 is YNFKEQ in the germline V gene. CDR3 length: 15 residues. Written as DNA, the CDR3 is TGTGCCAGCAGCCAAGATGAGGGACAGTCCTACGAGCAGTACTTC. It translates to CASSQDEGQSYEQYF.

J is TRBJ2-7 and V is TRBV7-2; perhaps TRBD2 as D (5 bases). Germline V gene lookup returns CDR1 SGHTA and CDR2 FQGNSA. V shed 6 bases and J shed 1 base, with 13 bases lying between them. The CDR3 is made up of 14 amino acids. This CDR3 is CASRRTLTSYEQYF. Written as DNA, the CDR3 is TGTGCCAGCAGGAGGACTCTTACATCCTACGAGCAGTACTTC.

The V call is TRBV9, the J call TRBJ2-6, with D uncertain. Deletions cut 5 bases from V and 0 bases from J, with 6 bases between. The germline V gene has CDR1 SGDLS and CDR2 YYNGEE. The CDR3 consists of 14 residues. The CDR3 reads CASSVNSGANVLTF. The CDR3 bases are TGTGCCAGCAGTGTCAACTCTGGGGCCAACGTCCTGACTTTC.